This T cell receptor beta chain comes out of a study of blood T cell repertoires in COVID-19. About the study: COVID-19 samples, acute and convalescent, were from the United States, Italy and Spain. Nucleic acid was either cDNA or gDNA, and it came from T cells, B-cell-depleted T cells, or PBMCs.

As originally analysed: It was from reference gene primer amplification that nucleated cell counts were estimated. The assay was immunoSEQ multiplex PCR, and TCRdb's table has in-frame clones only and misses some. V and J calls and clone size are those listed in that table; D and trimming were worked out from the DNA. The data show 120,000 or so clones, with roughly 80% seen just once and roughly 5.5% held by the top ten. CDR1 and CDR2 from the germline V gene are SGHVS and FQNEAQ. The CDR3 totals 14 residues. Trimming stripped 1 base from V and 3 bases from J, with 9 bases between. This clone was counted a few times.

Material for sequencing was peripheral blood. This chain links TRBV7-8 with TRBJ1-1, with a tentative D call TRBD1 (5 bases). The source is a man aged 60 to 75 with acute or convalescent COVID-19. The CDR3 nucleotides are TGTGCCAGCAGCTTAGTCAGGGTTGACACTGAAGCTTTCTTT. Protein sequence: CASSLVRVDTEAFF. The variable domain in full, completed from reference TRBV7-8 and TRBJ1-1, reads GAGVSQSPRYKVAKRGQDVALRCDPISGHVSLFWYQQALGQGPEFLTYFQNEAQLDKSGLPSDRFFAERPEGSVSTLKIQRTQQEDSAVYLCASSLVRVDTEAFFGQGTRLTVV.